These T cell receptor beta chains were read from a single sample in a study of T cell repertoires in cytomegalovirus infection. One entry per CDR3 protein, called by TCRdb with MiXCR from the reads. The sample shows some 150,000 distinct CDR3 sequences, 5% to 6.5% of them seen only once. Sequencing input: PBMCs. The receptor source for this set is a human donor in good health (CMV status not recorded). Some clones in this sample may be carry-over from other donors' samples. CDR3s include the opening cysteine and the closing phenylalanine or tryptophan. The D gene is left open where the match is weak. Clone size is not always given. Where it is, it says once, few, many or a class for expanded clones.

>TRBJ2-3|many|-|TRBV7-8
CASSPTGFPDTQYF
TGTGCCAGCAGCCCTACCGGGTTCCCGGATACGCAGTATTTT
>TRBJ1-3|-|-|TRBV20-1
CSARTDGNTIYF
TGCAGTGCCCGGACAGACGGAAACACCATATATTTT
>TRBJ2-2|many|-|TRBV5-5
CASSLVAAINTGELFF
TGTGCCAGCAGCCTGGTGGCGGCGATTAACACCGGGGAGCTGTTTTTT
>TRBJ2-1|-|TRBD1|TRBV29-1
CSVELGQGGDEQFF
TGCAGCGTTGAACTAGGACAGGGCGGCGATGAGCAGTTCTTC
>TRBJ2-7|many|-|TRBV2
CASSENGASEQYF
TGTGCCAGCAGTGAAAACGGGGCGTCCGAGCAGTACTTC
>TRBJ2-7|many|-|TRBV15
CATSREGAGYEQYF
TGTGCCACCAGCAGAGAGGGGGCTGGCTACGAGCAGTACTTC
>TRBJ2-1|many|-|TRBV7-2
CASSLEVAFNEQFF
TGTGCCAGCAGCTTAGAGGTGGCATTCAATGAGCAGTTCTTC
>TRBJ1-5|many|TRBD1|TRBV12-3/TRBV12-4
CASRRGQVGQPQHF
TGTGCCAGCAGGCGAGGACAGGTGGGCCAGCCCCAGCATTTT
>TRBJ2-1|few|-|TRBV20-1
CSAPQVNNEQFF
TGCAGTGCTCCTCAGGTAAACAATGAGCAGTTCTTC
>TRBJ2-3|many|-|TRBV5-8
CASSLATLTQYF
TGTGCCAGCAGCTTGGCTACACTGACGCAGTATTTT
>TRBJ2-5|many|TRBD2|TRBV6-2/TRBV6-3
CASCAGTSGGETQYF
TGTGCCAGCTGCGCCGGGACTAGCGGAGGAGAGACCCAGTACTTC
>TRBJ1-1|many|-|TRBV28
CASSFSRGGSTEAFF
TGTGCCAGCAGTTTTTCTAGGGGGGGGAGCACTGAAGCTTTCTTT
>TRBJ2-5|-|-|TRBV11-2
CASSTTDRGTQYF
TGTGCCAGCAGCACGACGGACCGAGGGACCCAGTACTTC
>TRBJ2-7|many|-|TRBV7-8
CASSLDRVLPEQYF
TGTGCCAGCAGCTTAGACAGGGTGCTTCCCGAGCAGTACTTC
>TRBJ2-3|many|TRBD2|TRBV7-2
CASSLASGGSSTDTQYF
TGTGCCAGCAGCTTAGCTAGCGGGGGTTCTAGCACAGATACGCAGTATTTT
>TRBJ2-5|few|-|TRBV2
CASSAGTQLETQYF
TGTGCCAGCAGTGCCGGGACCCAGCTGGAGACCCAGTACTTC
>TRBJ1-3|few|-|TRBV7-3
CASSPGGGYGNTIYF
TGTGCCAGCAGCCCCGGAGGGGGTTACGGAAACACCATATATTTT
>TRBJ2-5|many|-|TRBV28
CASSSSGPGKRETQYF
TGTGCCAGCAGTTCTTCCGGGCCGGGGAAAAGAGAGACCCAGTACTTC
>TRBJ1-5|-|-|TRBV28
CASSLRRLNQPQHF
TGTGCCAGCAGTTTAAGGAGGCTCAATCAGCCCCAGCATTTT
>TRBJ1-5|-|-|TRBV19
CASSIAGEHQPQHF
TGTGCCAGTAGTATAGCAGGGGAGCATCAGCCCCAGCATTTT
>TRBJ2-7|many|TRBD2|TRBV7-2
CASSPQGGSPYEQYF
TGTGCCAGCAGCCCCCAGGGAGGGTCACCCTACGAGCAGTACTTC
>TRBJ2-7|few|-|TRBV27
CASSLLKQGGSYEQYF
TGTGCCAGCAGTTTACTGAAACAGGGTGGCTCCTACGAGCAGTACTTC